This T cell receptor (beta chain) was observed in a study of CD8 T cells in Susac syndrome. Of note for this clonotype: Its matching antigen is unknown.

The authors carried out high-throughput sequencing of TCR beta. They applied it to CD8+ and CD4+ T cells obtained from blood. Purification of the CD8+ and CD4+ T cells relied on negative isolation, and TEMRA cells underwent FACS enrichment. Germline V gives CDR1 SGHVS, CDR2 FQNEAQ. V shed 5 bases and J shed 2 bases, with 22 bases lying between them. The CDR3 consists of 17 residues. Study-level findings and limits: TCR sequencing and HLA analysis covered a relatively small number of individuals.

Random hexamers served to reverse transcribe roughly 0.45 to 1 ug RNA. Amplification of the TCR beta CDR3 was carried out by immunoSEQ multiplex PCR, which spanned a total of 54 Vbeta and 13 Jbeta segments. TCRdb re-analysed the immunoSEQ multiplex PCR reads in MiXCR, keeping a single row per CDR3 protein. The sample records about 180,000 distinct CDR3 sequences, nearly 97% being singletons. The sequencing sample was made of CD4+ T cells from PBMCs. The TCR comes from a human donor with multiple sclerosis. The chain links TRBV7-8 to TRBJ2-7; weak D call: TRBD1 (7 bases). Written as DNA, the CDR3 is TGTGCCAGCAGCCCAGGGGGTGGGGGGTTGCCACCCTACGAGCAGTACTTC. It specifies CASSPGGGGLPPYEQYF.